This T cell receptor beta chain was identified during a study of prognosis after radiotherapy for stage I lung cancer. Study information: Recruitment took place in Nanjing, China, where patients with stage I non-small cell lung cancer were enrolled between April 2018 and January 2019. Median age was 74.5 years (roughly 50 to 95) among under 15 men and over 5 women.

This clonotype is labeled medium-sized. Using two-round multiplex PCR, the authors amplified TCR beta CDR3 from genomic DNA. Used in first-round PCR were primers specific to each TRBV and TRBJ gene. TCRdb processed the multiplex PCR reads anew with MiXCR; each CDR3 protein has one entry. The data contain about 14,000 distinct CDR3 sequences, approximately 33% of them seen just once; the ten biggest clones take up 28%. V gave up 7 bases and J gave up 8 bases; unmatched junction bases: 8. CDR1 is SGHRS and CDR2 is YFSETQ in the germline V gene. This CDR3 has 15 amino acids. The TCR sequence derives from a donor aged 50 or older with non-small cell lung cancer. The J gene is TRBJ2-1, the V gene TRBV5-1; 14 positions agree with TRBD2. Here the sequenced sample was PBMCs, taken before or after stereotactic body radiation therapy (not recorded which). The CDR3 nucleotides read TGCGCCAGCCTTCCGGGACTAGCGGGAGCCCATGAGCAGTTCTTC. It encodes CASLPGLAGAHEQFF.